Listed here are 7 T cell receptor beta chains from one sample, sequenced in a study of vaccination and CD4 T cells after COVID-19. Sequencing of DNA taken from cultured CD4+ T cells relied on the Oncomine TCR Beta short-read assay. MiXCR was run by TCRdb on the PCR reads, yielding one entry per CDR3 protein. The sample has under 6,000 distinct CDR3 sequences, 35% to 50% seen once. Documented treatment: approximately 10-day PBMC culture with coronavirus spike peptide pools or control peptides (ViraFEST assay). Their target antigens are unknown. Sequencing was carried out using CD4+ T cells from blood, cultured in vitro. Receptors were obtained from a human donor who had recovered from COVID-19.

The V gene is TRBV20-1, the J gene TRBJ2-3; the D is unclear. Germline CDR1 is DFQATT and CDR2 is SNEGSKA (reference sequence). The CDR3 has 14 residues. Trimming took 6 bases from V and 4 from J, leaving 17 bases between them. The CDR3 nucleotides are TGCAGTGCCCCCAATTGGGCTTCCCCAGATACGCAGTATTTT. Protein sequence: CSAPNWASPDTQYF.

This chain links TRBV7-2 with TRBJ1-1, with a weak D call TRBD1 (5 bases). This CDR3 is 13 amino acids long. Trimming cost V 7 bases and J 5 bases, with 14 bases left between them. Germline V gene data show CDR1 as SGHTA and CDR2 as FQGNSA. The CDR3: CASIWGSRTEAFF. The DNA for the CDR3 is TGTGCCAGCATCTGGGGGTCCAGGACTGAAGCTTTCTTT.

This clonotype was detected only a few times. V and J are TRBV11-3 and TRBJ1-1; D unclear. The CDR3 has 13 residues. Germline CDR1 SGHNT, CDR2 YENEEA. Trimming left V 3 bases short and J 0 bases short, with 5 bases between. The CDR3 protein is CASSLGMNTEAFF. The DNA of the CDR3 is TGTGCCAGCAGCTTGGGGATGAACACTGAAGCTTTCTTT. Together with reference TRBV11-3 and TRBJ1-1, the CDR3 gives the full variable domain: EAGVVQSPRYKIIEKKQPVAFWCNPISGHNTLYWYLQNLGQGPELLIRYENEEAVDDSQLPKDRFSAERLKGVDSTLKIQPAELGDSAVYLCASSLGMNTEAFFGQGTRLTVV.

V gene TRBV3-1 combines with J gene TRBJ1-1; TRBD1 might be the D (6 bases). V lost 4 bases and J lost 1, with 13 bases in between. Germline assignment: CDR1 LGHDT and CDR2 YNNKEL (reference sequence). The CDR3 covers 15 residues. CDR3 DNA: TGTGCCAGCAGCCCTTCAGGGGCGGCGAACACTGAAGCTTTCTTT. It is translated as CASSPSGAANTEAFF.

Here the CDR3 reads CASSLSGGATYEQYF. CDR3 DNA: TGCGCCAGCAGCTTAAGCGGGGGGGCCACCTACGAGCAGTACTTC. V is TRBV5-1 and J is TRBJ2-7; 10 bases map to TRBD2. This CDR3 has 15 residues. Germline loops: CDR1 SGHRS, CDR2 YFSETQ. V shed 2 bases, J shed 2 bases, and the junction held 4 bases outside the gene matches.

The chain couples TRBV5-1 to TRBJ1-1; D is unresolved. CDR1 SGHRS and CDR2 YFSETQ come from the germline V gene. The CDR3 is made up of 16 amino acids. The ends were cut back, 0 bases at V and 1 base at J, with 13 bases in the middle. The CDR3 loop reads CASSLGPGRQNTEAFF. CDR3 bases: TGCGCCAGCAGCTTGGGACCGGGTCGACAGAACACTGAAGCTTTCTTT.

V and J are TRBV6-5 and TRBJ1-1; D unclear. Trimming took off 2 bases at V and 6 bases at J, with 13 bases between the two ends. The CDR3 is made up of 14 amino acids. Germline assignment: CDR1 MNHEY and CDR2 SVGAGI. Here the CDR3 DNA reads TGTGCCAGCAGTTACCAAAGACATGACCCTGAAGCTTTCTTT. It yields the protein CASSYQRHDPEAFF.